A single sample gave rise to the 13 T cell receptor beta chains below, sequenced in a study of blood T cell repertoires in COVID-19. Sequencing used immunoSEQ multiplex PCR; TCRdb keeps in-frame clones, though not all of them. The data show tens of thousands of clones, with more than 70% seen just once and approximately 4.8% held by the top ten. Sequenced: peripheral blood. Receptors originate from a woman aged 80 or older with active COVID-19.

This rearrangement joins TRBV28 to TRBJ2-1; a possible D gene is TRBD2 (5 bases). The CDR3 contains 11 residues. The germline V and J ends were trimmed by 8 bases and 9 bases, with 11 bases remaining between them. CDR1 is MDHEN and CDR2 is SYDVKM in the germline V gene. CDR3 sequence: CASDGVGEQFF. In nucleotides, the CDR3 is TGTGCCAGCGACGGGGTGGGTGAGCAGTTCTTC.

This chain links TRBV5-4 with TRBJ2-3, with D possibly TRBD2 on 7 matching bases. V dropped 4 bases and J dropped 2 bases, with 14 bases sitting between them. The CDR3 covers 15 residues. Germline lookup yields CDR1 SGHNT and CDR2 YYREEE (reference sequence). The CDR3 is CASSPRGGVTDTQYF. As DNA, the CDR3 is TGTGCCAGCAGCCCGAGGGGGGGAGTCACAGATACGCAGTATTTT.

This chain uses TRBV6-6 with TRBJ2-5, with 7 bases fitting TRBD1. The CDR3 loop spans 13 amino acids. With V trimmed by 6 bases and J by 1 base, 2 bases remained unmatched. Germline loops: CDR1 MNHNY, CDR2 SVGAGI (reference sequence). The DNA of the CDR3 is TGTGCCAGCAGACGGGACAGCCAAGAGACCCAGTACTTC. Amino acids: CASRRDSQETQYF.

A single count supports this clone. The V and J genes are TRBV29-1 and TRBJ1-3; 8 bases align to TRBD1. Germline V lookup: CDR1 SQVTM, CDR2 ANQGSEA. The J segment lost 3 bases and the V segment lost 4 bases, leaving 11 bases of the junction unmatched. The CDR3 contains 16 residues. CDR3 sequence (DNA): TGCAGCGTTGCTACGGGACAGGATATTTTTGGAAACACCATATATTTT. As protein: CSVATGQDIFGNTIYF. Looking up the rest from reference TRBV29-1 and TRBJ1-3 gives the full variable domain: SAVISQKPSRDICQRGTSLTIQCQVDSQVTMMFWYRQQPGQSLTLIATANQGSEATYESGFVIDKFPISRPNLTFSTLTVSNMSPEDSSIYLCSVATGQDIFGNTIYFGEGSWLTVV.

The rearrangement uses TRBV18 and TRBJ2-7, with TRBD1 matching 7 bases. The V gene's germline CDR1 is KGHSH and CDR2 LQKENI. The CDR3 runs to 14 residues. Trimming removed 3 bases from V and 0 bases from J; junction bases left unmatched: 2. CDR3 DNA sequence: TGTGCCAGCTCACCGGGACAGAGCTCCTACGAGCAGTACTTC. Amino acid sequence: CASSPGQSSYEQYF.

The V and J genes are TRBV18 and TRBJ1-5, with D perhaps TRBD1 (5 bases). Germline V lookup: CDR1 KGHSH, CDR2 LQKENI. V lost 2 bases and J 6 bases, leaving 14 bases between the germline ends. The CDR3 has 15 residues. CDR3 nucleotides: TGTGCCAGCTCACCAGGGCAGGGAACGGGTCAGCCCCAGCATTTT. Protein: CASSPGQGTGQPQHF.

This chain joins TRBV18 and TRBJ1-3; no clear D. Germline loops: CDR1 KGHSH, CDR2 LQKENI. The CDR3 length is 18 residues. Trimming pared 3 bases from V and 0 bases from J, leaving 18 bases between. CDR3: CASSPQKRGKHSGNTIYF. The CDR3 bases are TGTGCCAGCTCACCCCAAAAGCGCGGGAAACACTCTGGAAACACCATATATTTT.

The V gene is TRBV11-2, the J gene TRBJ2-1; perhaps TRBD2 as D (6 bases). Trimming stripped 1 base from V and 0 bases from J, with 10 bases between. Per the germline V gene, CDR1 is SGHAT and CDR2 is FQNNGV. The CDR3 is 16 residues long. The CDR3 spells CASSLVAGSSYNEQFF. For the CDR3, the DNA is TGTGCCAGCAGCTTAGTTGCGGGGAGCTCCTACAATGAGCAGTTCTTC.

The chain is built from TRBV2 and TRBJ2-7; D may be TRBD2 (5 bases). CDR1 and CDR2 (germline): SNHLY, FYNNEI. V was clipped by 7 bases and J by 6 bases, with 10 bases between them. The length of the CDR3 is 11 residues. The CDR3 bases are TGTGCCAGCACCGAGGGCGGCGAGCAGTACTTC. Translating gives CASTEGGEQYF.

The gene calls are TRBV4-3 and TRBJ1-1; D unresolved. The germline V and J ends were trimmed by 0 bases and 4 bases, with 15 bases remaining between them. This CDR3 is 16 amino acids long. Per germline, CDR1 LGHNA and CDR2 YSLEER. CDR3 coding DNA: TGCGCCAGCAGCCAAGATTTGAGGGTATGGGGCACTGAAGCTTTCTTT. Translating gives CASSQDLRVWGTEAFF.

This chain connects TRBV19 to TRBJ2-5; maybe TRBD2 (5 bases). The CDR3 contains 12 residues. Between the trimmed V and J ends, which lost 7 bases and 7 bases, there was a span of 13 bases. The germline CDR1 and CDR2 sequences are LNHDA and SQIVND (reference sequence). DNA of the CDR3: TGTGCCAGTACAACTACCCGGGGGACCCAGTACTTC. This encodes CASTTTRGTQYF.

The rearrangement links TRBV19 to TRBJ1-6, with a weak D call TRBD1 (6 bases). Germline V gene lookup returns CDR1 LNHDA and CDR2 SQIVND (reference sequence). V lost 1 base to trimming and J lost 5 bases, with 12 bases between them. The CDR3 runs 16 residues. CDR3: CASSIGAGANNSPLHF. CDR3 DNA: TGTGCCAGTAGTATAGGCGCAGGGGCGAATAATTCACCCCTCCACTTT.

This chain uses TRBV29-1 with TRBJ1-5; D is ambiguous. The CDR3 covers 14 residues. The germline CDR1 and CDR2 sequences are SQVTM and ANQGSEA. Between the trimmed V and J ends, which lost 5 bases and 6 bases, there was a span of 17 bases. CDR3 loop: CSVILTGLGQPQHF. CDR3 DNA sequence: TGCAGCGTTATTCTGACGGGGTTGGGTCAGCCCCAGCATTTT.